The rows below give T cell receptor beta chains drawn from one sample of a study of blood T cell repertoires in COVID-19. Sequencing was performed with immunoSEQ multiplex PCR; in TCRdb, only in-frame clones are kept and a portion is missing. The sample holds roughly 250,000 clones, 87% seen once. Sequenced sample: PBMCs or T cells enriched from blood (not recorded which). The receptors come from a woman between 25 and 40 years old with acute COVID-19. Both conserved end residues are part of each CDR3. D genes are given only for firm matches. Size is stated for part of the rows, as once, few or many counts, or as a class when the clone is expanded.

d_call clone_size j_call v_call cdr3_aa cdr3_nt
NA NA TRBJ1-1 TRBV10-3 CAIRARDGGLNTEAFF TGTGCCATCAGGGCAAGAGATGGGGGGTTGAACACTGAAGCTTTCTTT
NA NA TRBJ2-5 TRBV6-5 CASSSQRSETQYF TGTGCCAGCAGTTCTCAACGGAGTGAGACCCAGTACTTC
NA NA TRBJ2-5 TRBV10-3 CAIASSGLGETQYF TGTGCCATCGCCTCTTCAGGGTTAGGAGAGACCCAGTACTTC
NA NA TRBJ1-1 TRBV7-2 CASSLQGYTEAFF TGTGCCAGCAGCTTACAGGGGTACACTGAAGCTTTCTTT
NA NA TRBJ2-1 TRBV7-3 CASSPILVSTNEQFF TGTGCCAGCAGCCCTATACTAGTATCTACCAATGAGCAGTTCTTC
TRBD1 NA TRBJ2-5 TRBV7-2 CASSWQGAGETQYF TGTGCCAGCAGCTGGCAGGGGGCTGGAGAGACCCAGTACTTC
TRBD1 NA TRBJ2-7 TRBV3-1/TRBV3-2 CASSQRLIKTGLQYF TGTGCCAGCAGCCAACGATTAATTAAGACAGGGTTGCAGTACTTC
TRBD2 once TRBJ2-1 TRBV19 CASTSSGRLNEQFF TGTGCCAGTACTTCGAGCGGGAGACTCAATGAGCAGTTCTTC
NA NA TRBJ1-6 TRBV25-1 CASSQVDGLGGSPLHF TGTGCCAGCTCCCAGGTCGACGGCCTGGGTGGTTCACCCCTCCACTTT
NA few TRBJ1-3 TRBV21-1 CASSKRDTISGNTIYF TGTGCCAGCAGCAAAAGGGACACGATATCTGGAAACACCATATATTTT
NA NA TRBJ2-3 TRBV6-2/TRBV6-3 CASSPDSFDTQYF TGTGCCAGCAGTCCGGACAGTTTTGATACGCAGTATTTT
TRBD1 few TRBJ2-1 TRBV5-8 CASSTLGQGYNEQFF TGTGCCAGCAGTACCCTGGGACAGGGGTACAATGAGCAGTTCTTC
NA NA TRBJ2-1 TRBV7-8 CASRFQGGLSSYNEQFF TGTGCCAGCAGGTTCCAGGGAGGTTTGAGCTCCTACAATGAGCAGTTCTTC
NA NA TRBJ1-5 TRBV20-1 CSASHNQPQHF TGCAGTGCTAGTCACAATCAGCCCCAGCATTTT
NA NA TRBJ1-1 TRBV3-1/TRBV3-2 CASSQGGSGTEAFF TGTGCCAGCAGCCAGGGTGGTTCGGGCACTGAAGCTTTCTTT
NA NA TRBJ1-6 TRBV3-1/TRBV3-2 CASSQEQGANSPLHF TGTGCCAGCAGCCAAGAACAGGGTGCCAATTCACCCCTCCACTTT
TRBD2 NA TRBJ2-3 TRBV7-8 CASSDGLAGGQGTQYF TGTGCCAGCAGCGACGGACTAGCGGGGGGGCAGGGTACGCAGTATTTT
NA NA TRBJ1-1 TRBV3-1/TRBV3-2 CASSTRQTLNTEAFF TGTGCCAGCAGCACCAGACAGACATTAAACACTGAAGCTTTCTTT
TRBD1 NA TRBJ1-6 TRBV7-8 CASSLKQGSSPLHF TGTGCCAGCAGCTTAAAACAGGGGAGTTCACCCCTCCACTTT
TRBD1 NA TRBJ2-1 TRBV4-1 CASSPRTGYINEQFF TGCGCCAGCAGCCCGAGGACAGGGTACATCAATGAGCAGTTCTTC
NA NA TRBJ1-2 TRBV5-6 CASSHGGDYGYTF TGTGCCAGCAGCCATGGGGGGGACTATGGCTACACCTTC
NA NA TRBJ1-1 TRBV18 CASSPQGMNTEAFF TGTGCCAGCTCACCACAGGGGATGAACACTGAAGCTTTCTTT
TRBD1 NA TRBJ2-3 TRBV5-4 CASSLRQGAGDTQYF TGTGCCAGCAGCTTGCGCCAGGGGGCTGGAGATACGCAGTATTTT
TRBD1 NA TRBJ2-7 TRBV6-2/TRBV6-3 CASSDRGTGSYEQYF TGTGCCAGCAGCGACCGGGGGACAGGCTCCTACGAGCAGTACTTC
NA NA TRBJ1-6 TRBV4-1 CASSQDPRGGSPLHF TGCGCCAGCAGCCAAGATCCCAGGGGTGGCTCACCCCTCCACTTT
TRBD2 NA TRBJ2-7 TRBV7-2 CASSLAGGPYEQYF TGTGCCAGCAGCTTAGCGGGAGGGCCTTACGAGCAGTACTTC
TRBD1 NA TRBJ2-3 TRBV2 CASSAYGQGAYTQYF TGTGCCAGCAGCGCATACGGACAGGGGGCATATACGCAGTATTTT